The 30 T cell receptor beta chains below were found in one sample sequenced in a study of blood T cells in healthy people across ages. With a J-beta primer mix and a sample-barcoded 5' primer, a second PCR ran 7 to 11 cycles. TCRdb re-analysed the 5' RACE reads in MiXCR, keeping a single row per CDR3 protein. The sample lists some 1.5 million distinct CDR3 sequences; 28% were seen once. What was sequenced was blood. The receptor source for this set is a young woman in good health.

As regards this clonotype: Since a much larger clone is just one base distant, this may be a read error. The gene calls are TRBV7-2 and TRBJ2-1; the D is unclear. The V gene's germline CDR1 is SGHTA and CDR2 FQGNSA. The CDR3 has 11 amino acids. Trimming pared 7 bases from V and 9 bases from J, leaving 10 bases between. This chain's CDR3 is CASTPLAEQFF. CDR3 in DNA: TGTGCCAGCACACCACTCGCTGAGCAGTTCTTC.

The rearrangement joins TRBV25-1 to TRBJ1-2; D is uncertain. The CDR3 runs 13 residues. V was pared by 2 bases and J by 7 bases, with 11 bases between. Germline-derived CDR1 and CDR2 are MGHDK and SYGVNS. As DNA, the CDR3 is TGTGCCAGCAGTGAAGTCGGGCTGGGTGGCTACACCTTC. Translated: CASSEVGLGGYTF.

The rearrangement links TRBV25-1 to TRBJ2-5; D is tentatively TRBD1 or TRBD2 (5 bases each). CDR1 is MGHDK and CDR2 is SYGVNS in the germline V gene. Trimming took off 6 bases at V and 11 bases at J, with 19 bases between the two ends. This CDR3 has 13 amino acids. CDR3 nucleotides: TGTGCCAGCAGAGATAGGGGAGCATGGGAGCAGTACTTC. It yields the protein CASRDRGAWEQYF.

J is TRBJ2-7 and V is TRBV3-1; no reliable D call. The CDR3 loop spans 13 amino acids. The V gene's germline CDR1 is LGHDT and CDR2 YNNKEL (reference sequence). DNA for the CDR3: TGTTCCAACAACCGACAAGGCACCTACGAGCAGTACTTC. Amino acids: CSNNRQGTYEQYF.

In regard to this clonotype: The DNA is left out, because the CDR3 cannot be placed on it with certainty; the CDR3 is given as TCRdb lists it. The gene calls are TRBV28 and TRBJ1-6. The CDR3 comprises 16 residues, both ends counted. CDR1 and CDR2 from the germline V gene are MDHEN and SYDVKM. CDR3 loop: CASSSSGGAYNSPLHF.

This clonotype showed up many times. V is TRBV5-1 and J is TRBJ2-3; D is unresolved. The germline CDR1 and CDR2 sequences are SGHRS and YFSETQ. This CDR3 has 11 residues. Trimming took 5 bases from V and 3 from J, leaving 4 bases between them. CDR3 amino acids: CASRETDTQYF. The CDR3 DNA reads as TGCGCCAGCAGAGAAACAGATACGCAGTATTTT.

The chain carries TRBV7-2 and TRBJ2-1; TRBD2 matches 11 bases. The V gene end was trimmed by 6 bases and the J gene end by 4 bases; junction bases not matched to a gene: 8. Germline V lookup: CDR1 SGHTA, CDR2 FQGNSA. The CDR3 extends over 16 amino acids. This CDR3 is CASSLLGTSGYNEQFF. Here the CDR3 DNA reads TGTGCCAGCAGTCTCCTCGGGACTAGCGGTTACAATGAGCAGTTCTTC.

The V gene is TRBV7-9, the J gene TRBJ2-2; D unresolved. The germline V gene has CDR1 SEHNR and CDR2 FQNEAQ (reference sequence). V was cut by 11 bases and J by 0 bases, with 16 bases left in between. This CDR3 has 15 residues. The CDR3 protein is CAGKSDNANTGELFF. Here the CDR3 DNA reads TGTGCCGGAAAAAGTGACAACGCGAACACCGGGGAGCTGTTTTTT.

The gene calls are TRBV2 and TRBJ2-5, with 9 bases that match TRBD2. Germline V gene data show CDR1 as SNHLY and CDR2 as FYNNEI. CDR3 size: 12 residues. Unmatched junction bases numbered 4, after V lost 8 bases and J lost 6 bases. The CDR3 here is CASGGGAKTQYF. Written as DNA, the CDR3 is TGTGCCAGCGGCGGGGGGGCGAAGACCCAGTACTTC.

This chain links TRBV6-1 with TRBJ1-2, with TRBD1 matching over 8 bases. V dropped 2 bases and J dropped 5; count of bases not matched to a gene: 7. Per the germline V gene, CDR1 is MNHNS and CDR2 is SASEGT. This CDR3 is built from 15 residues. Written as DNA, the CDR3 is TGTGCCAGCAGTGAACTGGACAGGGTATTTTATGGCTACACCTTC. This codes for CASSELDRVFYGYTF.

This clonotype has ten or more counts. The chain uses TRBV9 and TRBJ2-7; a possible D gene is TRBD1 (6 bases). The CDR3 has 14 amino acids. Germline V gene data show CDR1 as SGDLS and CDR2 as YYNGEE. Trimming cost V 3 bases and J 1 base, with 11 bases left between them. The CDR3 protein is CASSEQGESYEQYF. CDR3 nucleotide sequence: TGTGCCAGCAGCGAACAGGGAGAGTCCTACGAGCAGTACTTC.

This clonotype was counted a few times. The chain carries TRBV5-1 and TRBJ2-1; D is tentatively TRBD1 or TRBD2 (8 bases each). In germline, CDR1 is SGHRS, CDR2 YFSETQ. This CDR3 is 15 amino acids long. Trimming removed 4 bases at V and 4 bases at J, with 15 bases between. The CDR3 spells CASSRGGTGYNEQFF. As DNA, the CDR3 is TGCGCCAGCAGCCGCGGGGGGACAGGATACAATGAGCAGTTCTTC.

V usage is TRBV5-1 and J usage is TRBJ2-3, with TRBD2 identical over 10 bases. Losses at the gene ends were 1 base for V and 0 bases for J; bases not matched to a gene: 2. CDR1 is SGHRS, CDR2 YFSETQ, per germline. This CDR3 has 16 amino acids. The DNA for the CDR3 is TGCGCCAGCAGCTTGCCGACTAGCGGGAGCACAGATACGCAGTATTTT. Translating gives CASSLPTSGSTDTQYF. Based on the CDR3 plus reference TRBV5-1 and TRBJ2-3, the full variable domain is KAGVTQTPRYLIKTRGQQVTLSCSPISGHRSVSWYQQTPGQGLQFLFEYFSETQRNKGNFPGRFSGRQFSNSRSEMNVSTLELGDSALYLCASSLPTSGSTDTQYFGPGTRLTVL.

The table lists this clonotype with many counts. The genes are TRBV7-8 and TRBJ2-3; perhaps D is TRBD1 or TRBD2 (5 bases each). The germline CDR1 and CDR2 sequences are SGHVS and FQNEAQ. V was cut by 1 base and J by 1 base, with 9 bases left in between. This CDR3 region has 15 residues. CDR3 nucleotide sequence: TGTGCCAGCAGCTTAGATGTGGGACGCACAGATACGCAGTATTTT. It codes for CASSLDVGRTDTQYF.

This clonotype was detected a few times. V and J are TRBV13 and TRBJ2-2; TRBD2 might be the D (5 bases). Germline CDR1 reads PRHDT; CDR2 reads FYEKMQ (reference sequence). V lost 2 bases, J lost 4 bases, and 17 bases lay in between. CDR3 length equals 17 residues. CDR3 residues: CASSLSPSGRSTGELFF. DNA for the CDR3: TGTGCCAGCAGCTTAAGCCCGAGCGGCCGATCCACCGGGGAGCTGTTTTTT.

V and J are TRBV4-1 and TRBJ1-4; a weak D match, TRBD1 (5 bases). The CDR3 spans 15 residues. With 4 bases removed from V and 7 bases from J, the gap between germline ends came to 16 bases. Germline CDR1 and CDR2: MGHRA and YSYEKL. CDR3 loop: CASSPLARVSEKLFF. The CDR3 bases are TGCGCCAGCAGCCCACTCGCCAGGGTGAGTGAAAAACTGTTTTTT.

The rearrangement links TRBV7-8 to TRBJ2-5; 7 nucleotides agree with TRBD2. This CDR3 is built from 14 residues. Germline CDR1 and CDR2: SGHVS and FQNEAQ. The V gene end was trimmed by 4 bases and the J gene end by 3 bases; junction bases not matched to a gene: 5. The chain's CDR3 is CASSYRLAEETQYF. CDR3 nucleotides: TGTGCCAGCAGCTATAGACTAGCTGAAGAGACCCAGTACTTC. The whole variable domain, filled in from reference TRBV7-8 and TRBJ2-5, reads GAGVSQSPRYKVAKRGQDVALRCDPISGHVSLFWYQQALGQGPEFLTYFQNEAQLDKSGLPSDRFFAERPEGSVSTLKIQRTQQEDSAVYLCASSYRLAEETQYFGPGTRLLVL.

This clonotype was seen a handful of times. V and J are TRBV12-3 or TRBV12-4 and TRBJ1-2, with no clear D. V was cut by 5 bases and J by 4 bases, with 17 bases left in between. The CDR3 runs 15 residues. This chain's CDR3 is CASSPLLQSFYGYTF. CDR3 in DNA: TGTGCCAGCAGTCCCCTGCTACAGAGTTTCTATGGCTACACCTTC.

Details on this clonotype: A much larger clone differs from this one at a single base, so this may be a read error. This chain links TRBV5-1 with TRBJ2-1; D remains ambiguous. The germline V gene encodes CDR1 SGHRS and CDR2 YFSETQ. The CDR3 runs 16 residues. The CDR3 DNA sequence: TGCGCCAGCAGCTTGGGAGGCAGTAGCTCCTACAATGAGCAGCTCTTC. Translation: CASSLGGSSSYNEQLF.

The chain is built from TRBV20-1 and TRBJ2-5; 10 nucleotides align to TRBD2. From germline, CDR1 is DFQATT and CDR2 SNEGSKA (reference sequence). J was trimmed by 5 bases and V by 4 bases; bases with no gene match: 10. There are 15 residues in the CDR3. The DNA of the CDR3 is TGCAGTGCTAAACCTCCACTAGCGGGACTCGAGACCCAGTACTTC. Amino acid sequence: CSAKPPLAGLETQYF.

CDR3: CASSSDASNYNEQYF. DNA of the CDR3: TGTGCCAGCAGTTCAGACGCCTCCAACTACAATGAGCAGTACTTC. This chain connects TRBV12-3 or TRBV12-4 to TRBJ2-5; unclear D gene. The CDR3 contains 15 residues. V was pared by 4 bases and J by 11 bases, with 23 bases between.

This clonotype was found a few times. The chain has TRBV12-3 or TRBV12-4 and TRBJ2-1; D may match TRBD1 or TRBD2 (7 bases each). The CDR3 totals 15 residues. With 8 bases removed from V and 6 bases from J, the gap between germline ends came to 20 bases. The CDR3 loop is CASGGGKTGVNEQFF. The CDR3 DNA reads TGTGCCAGCGGGGGGGGAAAAACAGGGGTCAATGAGCAGTTCTTC.

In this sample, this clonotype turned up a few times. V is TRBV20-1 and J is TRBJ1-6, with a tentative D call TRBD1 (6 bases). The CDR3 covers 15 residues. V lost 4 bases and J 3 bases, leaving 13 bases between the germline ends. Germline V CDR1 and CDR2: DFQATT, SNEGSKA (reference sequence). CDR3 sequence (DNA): TGCAGTGCTAAAGGCGGGACACTCTATAATTCACCCCTCCACTTT. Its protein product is CSAKGGTLYNSPLHF.

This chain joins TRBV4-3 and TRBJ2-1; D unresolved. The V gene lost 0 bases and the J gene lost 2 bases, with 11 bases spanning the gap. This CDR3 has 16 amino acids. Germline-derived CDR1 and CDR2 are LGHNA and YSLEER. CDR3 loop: CASSQEVRSAYNEQFF. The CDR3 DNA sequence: TGCGCCAGCAGCCAAGAAGTACGATCAGCCTACAATGAGCAGTTCTTC.

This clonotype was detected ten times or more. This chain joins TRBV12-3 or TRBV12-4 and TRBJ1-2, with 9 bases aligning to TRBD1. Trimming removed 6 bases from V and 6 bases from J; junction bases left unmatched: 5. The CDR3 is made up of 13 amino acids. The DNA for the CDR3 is TGTGCCAGCAGCCGTCGGACAGGGGATGGCTACACCTTC. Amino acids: CASSRRTGDGYTF.

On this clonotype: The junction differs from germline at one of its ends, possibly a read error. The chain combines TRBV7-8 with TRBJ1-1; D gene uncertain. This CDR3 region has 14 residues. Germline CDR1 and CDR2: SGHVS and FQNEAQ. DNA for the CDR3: TGTGCCAGCAGCTTAGGGACGTCGAACATTGAAGCTTTCTTT. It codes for CASSLGTSNIEAFF.

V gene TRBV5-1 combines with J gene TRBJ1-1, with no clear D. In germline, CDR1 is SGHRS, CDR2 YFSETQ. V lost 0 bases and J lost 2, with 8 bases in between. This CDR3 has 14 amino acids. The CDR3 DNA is TGCGCCAGCAGCTTGGGGTGGGATAACACTGAAGCTTTCTTT. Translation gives CASSLGWDNTEAFF.

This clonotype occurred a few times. DNA for the CDR3: TGTGCCAGCAGCTTAAACTCCGTTAACTATGGCTACACCTTC. Its translation is CASSLNSVNYGYTF. V is TRBV7-9 and J is TRBJ1-2; D remains unclear. The CDR3 contains 14 residues. The germline CDR1 and CDR2 sequences are SEHNR and FQNEAQ (reference sequence). V lost 2 bases and J 1 base, leaving 8 bases between the germline ends. The entire variable domain, with the rest obtained from reference TRBV7-9 and TRBJ1-2, is as follows: DTGVSQNPRHKITKRGQNVTFRCDPISEHNRLYWYRQTLGQGPEFLTYFQNEAQLEKSRLLSDRFSAERPKGSFSTLEIQRTEQGDSAMYLCASSLNSVNYGYTFGSGTRLTVV.

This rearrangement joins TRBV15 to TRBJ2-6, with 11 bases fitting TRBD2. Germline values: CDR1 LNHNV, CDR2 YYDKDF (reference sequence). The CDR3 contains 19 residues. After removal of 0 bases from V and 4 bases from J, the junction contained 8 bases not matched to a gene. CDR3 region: CATSRDLRLAGSGANVLTF. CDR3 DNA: TGTGCCACCAGCAGAGATCTGAGACTAGCGGGATCAGGGGCCAACGTCCTGACTTTC. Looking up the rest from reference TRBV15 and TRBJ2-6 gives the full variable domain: DAMVIQNPRYQVTQFGKPVTLSCSQTLNHNVMYWYQQKSSQAPKLLFHYYDKDFNNEADTPDNFQSRRPNTSFCFLDIRSPGLGDTAMYLCATSRDLRLAGSGANVLTFGAGSRLTVL.

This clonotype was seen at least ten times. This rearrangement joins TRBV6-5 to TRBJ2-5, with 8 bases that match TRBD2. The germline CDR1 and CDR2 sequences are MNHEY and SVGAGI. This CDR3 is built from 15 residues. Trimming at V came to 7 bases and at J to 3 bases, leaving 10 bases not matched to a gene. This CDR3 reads CASTRTGTRKETQYF. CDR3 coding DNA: TGTGCCAGCACCCGAACCGGGACTAGGAAAGAGACCCAGTACTTC.